This T cell receptor beta chain was documented in a study of blood T cells in healthy people across ages. Whole-study findings and limits: The study found TCR beta diversity correlated strongly with naive T cell percentage. Roughly linearly, TCR beta diversity per million T cells fell as age increased. PBMCs went unsorted, and a conclusive naive versus antigen-experienced comparison was therefore prevented.

About this clonotype itself: Its antigen is still unknown.

Combining a sample-barcoded 5' primer with a J-beta primer mix, a second PCR ran for 7 to 11 cycles. One entry per CDR3 protein, called by TCRdb with MiXCR from the 5' RACE reads. The sample has about 570,000 distinct CDR3 sequences; roughly 28% are singletons. Germline values: CDR1 MNHEY, CDR2 SMNVEV (reference sequence). Trimming at V came to 2 bases and at J to 2 bases, leaving 7 bases not matched to a gene. The CDR3 is 16 amino acids. The sequenced material came from blood. This chain links TRBV27 with TRBJ2-3; TRBD1 matches 7 bases. This sequence originates from a woman in her 70s in good health. CDR3 nucleotide sequence: TGTGCCAGCAGTTTAAACTTCGGGACAGTCACAGATACGCAGTATTTT. Its protein is CASSLNFGTVTDTQYF.